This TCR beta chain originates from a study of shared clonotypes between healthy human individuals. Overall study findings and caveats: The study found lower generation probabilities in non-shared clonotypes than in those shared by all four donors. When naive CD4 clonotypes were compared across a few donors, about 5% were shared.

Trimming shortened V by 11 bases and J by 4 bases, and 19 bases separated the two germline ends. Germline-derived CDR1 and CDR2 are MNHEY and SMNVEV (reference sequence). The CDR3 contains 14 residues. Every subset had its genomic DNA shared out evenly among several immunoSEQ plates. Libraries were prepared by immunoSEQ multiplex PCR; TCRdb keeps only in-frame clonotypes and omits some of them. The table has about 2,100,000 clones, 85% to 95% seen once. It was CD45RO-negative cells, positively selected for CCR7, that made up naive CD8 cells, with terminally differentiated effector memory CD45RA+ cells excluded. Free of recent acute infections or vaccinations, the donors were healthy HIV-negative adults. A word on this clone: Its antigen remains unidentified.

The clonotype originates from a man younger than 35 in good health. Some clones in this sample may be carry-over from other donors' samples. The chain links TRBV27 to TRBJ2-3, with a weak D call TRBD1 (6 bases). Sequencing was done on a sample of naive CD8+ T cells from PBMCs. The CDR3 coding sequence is TGTGCCGTGGGCCAGGGGAGATCTCCAGATACGCAGTATTTT. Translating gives CAVGQGRSPDTQYF.